The T cell receptor beta chain under discussion was sequenced for a study of T cell changes during pregnancy in multiple sclerosis. Measured with immunoSEQ multiplex PCR; TCRdb has only the in-frame clones, and not every one. In the table there are about 49,000 clones, almost 95% of which are singletons. The V and J ends lost 1 base and 0 bases respectively, with 10 bases between them. This CDR3 comprises 17 residues. The germline gives CDR1 LNHNV, CDR2 YYDKDF (reference sequence). V is TRBV15 and J is TRBJ1-6; D is unclear. This receptor was taken from a female donor with multiple sclerosis, enrolled in a pregnancy study. Here the sequenced sample was peripheral blood, taken after pregnancy. In DNA, the CDR3 is TGTGCCACCAGCAGAGTCCGAGGGAGCTCCTATAATTCACCCCTCCACTTT. Protein sequence: CATSRVRGSSYNSPLHF.